This T cell receptor beta chain was identified during a study of shared T cell receptors in the human thymus. V lost 1 base and J lost 6; bases outside the gene matches: 4. Per germline, CDR1 SGDLS and CDR2 YYNGEE. The CDR3 is made up of 15 amino acids. The method was immunoSEQ multiplex PCR; TCRdb's version includes in-frame clones alone and lacks a portion of them. Among about 730,000 clones listed, approximately 85% were seen once. The sample was also reused in another study, on human thymus T cells. Per that study: Surgeons resected thymus tissue during corrective heart surgery. Gene usage for V and J segments appeared biased in thymic and blood repertoires. Overlap was high between thymic repertoires from unrelated individuals, as reported in related research.

This clonotype was obtained from a girl less than two years old with a congenital heart defect. The specimen sequenced was thymocytes. The chain combines TRBV9 with TRBJ2-1; 10 bases fit TRBD1. The CDR3 loop reads CASSVMRDRGNEQFF. DNA for the CDR3: TGTGCCAGCAGCGTAATGCGGGACAGGGGCAATGAGCAGTTCTTC.